The clone carrying this TCR beta chain was recorded at least ten times. No antigen is known for it. Coverage ceases 3 residues before the CDR3 finishes, and the germline J gene fills in the end. The entry originates in a study of T cell clonality in common variable immunodeficiency. The repertoire was sequenced with immunoSEQ multiplex PCR; TCRdb's copy has only in-frame clones and lacks some. Altogether about 81,000 clones were found in the sample, and no singletons occur. This CDR3 spans 13 amino acids. Germline loops: CDR1 SEHNR, CDR2 FQNEAQ (reference sequence). Overall study findings and caveats: Common variable immunodeficiency TCR beta sequences reportedly had fewer deletions and N-nucleotide insertions.

The sample taken for sequencing was peripheral blood mononuclear cells. The TCR originated in a person between 18 and 70 years old in good health. J is TRBJ1-2 and V is TRBV7-9; the match to TRBD1 covers 7 bases. CDR3 bases read: TGTGCCAGCAGCTTAGAAGGAGGGGGCGCC. Amino acids: CASSLEGGGA. The complete CDR3 protein is CASSLEGGGAYTF.